This TCR beta chain appears in the sequencing data of a study of identical twins. Study outcomes and limitations: Twin pairs' shared out-of-frame alpha sequences were enriched in low generation probability.

TCRdb recomputed calls from the 5' RACE reads with MiXCR, one row per CDR3 protein. The sample lists 450,000 or so distinct CDR3 sequences, approximately 14% occurring once. Worth noting for this clonotype: The antigen remains unidentified.

V was clipped by 0 bases and J by 10 bases, with 10 bases between them. The CDR3 is made up of 13 amino acids. Germline V gene data show CDR1 as SGDLS and CDR2 as YYNGEE. These data also formed part of another study, on yellow fever vaccine responses in identical twins. That report adds: Twins' vaccine T cell response reportedly seemed partly convergent, partly personalized.

This clonotype originated in a woman aged 18-29 years in good health. The rearrangement uses TRBV9 and TRBJ2-2; D remains ambiguous. The sequenced sample consisted of CD4+ T cells sorted from blood. CDR3 bases: TGTGCCAGCAGCGTAGTAAGAGTCGTGGAGCTGTTTTTT. It translates to CASSVVRVVELFF.